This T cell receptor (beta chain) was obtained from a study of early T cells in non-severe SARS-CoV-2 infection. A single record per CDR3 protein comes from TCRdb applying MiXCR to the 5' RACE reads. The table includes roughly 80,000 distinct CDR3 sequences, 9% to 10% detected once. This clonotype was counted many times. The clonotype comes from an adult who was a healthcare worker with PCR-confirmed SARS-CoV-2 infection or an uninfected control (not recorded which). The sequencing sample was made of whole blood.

CDR3 nucleotide sequence: TGTGCCAGCAGCTTACCCTCATTGTTTGGCACAGATACGCAGTATTTT. Its translation: CASSLPSLFGTDTQYF. This rearrangement joins TRBV5-4 to TRBJ2-3; D remains ambiguous. Germline V gives CDR1 SGHNT, CDR2 YYREEE (reference sequence). The germline V and J ends were trimmed by 2 bases and 1 base, with 14 bases remaining between them. CDR3 length: 16 amino acids.